The 32 T cell receptor beta chains below all came from one sample that was sequenced in a study of technical replicates of blood from a few donors. Produced via immunoSEQ multiplex PCR; TCRdb's table is partial and in-frame only. The repertoire has more than 65,000 clones, roughly 94% of them found once; the top ten carry under 0.3%. Sequencing was carried out using T cells isolated from PBMCs. Receptors originate from a human donor in good health.

J is TRBJ2-1 and V is TRBV15; D uncertain. Germline V gives CDR1 LNHNV, CDR2 YYDKDF (reference sequence). V gave up 5 bases and J gave up 7 bases, with 15 bases separating them. The CDR3 totals 14 residues. The CDR3 region is CATSGRGSANEQFF. The DNA for the CDR3 is TGTGCCACCAGCGGTCGCGGATCGGCGAATGAGCAGTTCTTC.

The genes are TRBV9 and TRBJ1-2; 8 nucleotides align to TRBD1. V shed 5 bases and J 3 bases; nucleotides not matched to a gene: 12. The V gene's germline CDR1 is SGDLS and CDR2 YYNGEE. The CDR3 is 16 residues long. The CDR3 region has the DNA TGTGCCAGCAGTCGACAGGGGCACCCCCCCGACTATGGCTACACCTTC. It codes for CASSRQGHPPDYGYTF.

The gene calls are TRBV9 and TRBJ2-5; the match to TRBD1 covers 8 bases. Germline CDR1 reads SGDLS; CDR2 reads YYNGEE. With V trimmed by 0 bases and J by 2 bases, 12 bases remained unmatched. The CDR3 totals 18 residues. The CDR3 nucleotides are TGTGCCAGCAGCGTAGAGGACAGGGTATGGGCCCAACAAGAGACCCAGTACTTC. Protein sequence: CASSVEDRVWAQQETQYF.

J is TRBJ1-2 and V is TRBV7-2; 9 nucleotides line up with TRBD1. Germline V gene data show CDR1 as SGHTA and CDR2 as FQGNSA. This CDR3 comprises 14 residues. V was pared by 5 bases and J by 3 bases, with 4 bases of the junction left unmatched. The chain's CDR3 is CASSGQGWYYGYTF. CDR3 bases: TGTGCCAGCAGCGGACAGGGGTGGTACTATGGCTACACCTTC.

V is TRBV27 and J is TRBJ2-7; 10 positions agree with TRBD2. Trimming at V came to 6 bases and at J to 0 bases, leaving 8 bases not matched to a gene. The CDR3 totals 16 residues. In germline, CDR1 is MNHEY, CDR2 SMNVEV (reference sequence). CDR3 loop: CASRKILAGHSYEQYF. Written as DNA, the CDR3 is TGTGCCAGCAGGAAAATACTAGCGGGGCACTCCTACGAGCAGTACTTC.

This chain connects TRBV7-6 to TRBJ1-1; the match to TRBD1 covers 7 bases. Germline trimming cut 4 bases from V and 4 bases from J; bases unmatched to any gene: 9. Germline V gene lookup returns CDR1 SGHVS and CDR2 FNYEAQ. The CDR3 is 15 residues long. DNA of the CDR3: TGTGCCAGCAGCTCACTTTTACAGGGGATCACTGAAGCTTTCTTT. Translated: CASSSLLQGITEAFF. Full variable domain (rest looked up from reference TRBV7-6 and TRBJ1-1): GAGVSQSPRYKVTKRGQDVALRCDPISGHVSLYWYRQALGQGPEFLTYFNYEAQQDKSGLPNDRFSAERPEGSISTLTIQRTEQRDSAMYRCASSSLLQGITEAFFGQGTRLTVV.

The CDR3, as DNA: TGTGCCAGCAGTTACACAAAGTCAGGGCGTGAGCAGTTCTTC. Its translation: CASSYTKSGREQFF. The chain recombines TRBV6-5 with TRBJ2-1; TRBD1 is a possible D gene (5 bases). V lost 2 bases and J 9 bases, leaving 14 bases between the germline ends. The CDR3 spans 14 residues. Germline V gives CDR1 MNHEY, CDR2 SVGAGI.

V is TRBV6-1 and J is TRBJ1-5; 8 bases fit TRBD1. Germline V gene sequence: CDR1 MNHNS, CDR2 SASEGT. The CDR3 consists of 19 residues. The junction had 17 bases not matched to a gene; V was cut back by 3 bases and J by 4 bases. The CDR3: CASSEAFSGQGRINQPQHF. CDR3 DNA sequence: TGTGCCAGCAGTGAGGCCTTTTCTGGACAGGGACGCATAAATCAGCCCCAGCATTTT.

The chain carries TRBV11-3 and TRBJ1-2, with a weak D call TRBD1 (5 bases). V lost 1 base and J lost 8, with 11 bases in between. Germline V lookup: CDR1 SGHNT, CDR2 YENEEA. This CDR3 comprises 13 residues. CDR3 amino acids: CASSLGAPGGYTF. For the CDR3, the DNA is TGTGCCAGCAGCTTAGGGGCCCCAGGGGGCTACACCTTC.

In this sample, this clone turned up once. The chain couples TRBV6-1 to TRBJ2-7; 7 bases line up with TRBD1. V was pared by 8 bases and J by 6 bases, with 10 bases of the junction left unmatched. The CDR3 is made up of 13 amino acids. Germline V lookup: CDR1 MNHNS, CDR2 SASEGT. This CDR3 reads CASLRDSGREQYF. CDR3 DNA: TGTGCCAGCCTCCGGGACAGCGGTCGCGAGCAGTACTTC.

The rearrangement links TRBV30 to TRBJ1-2; perhaps TRBD1 as D (6 bases). The CDR3 runs to 15 residues. The V and J ends lost 3 bases and 0 bases respectively, with 14 bases between them. The germline V gene encodes CDR1 GTSNPN and CDR2 SVGIG (reference sequence). The CDR3 region is CAWSPTGTANYGYTF. The CDR3 nucleotides read TGTGCCTGGAGCCCGACAGGAACTGCTAACTATGGCTACACCTTC.

The genes are TRBV10-2 and TRBJ2-3, with a tentative D call TRBD2 (5 bases). The CDR3 loop spans 15 amino acids. Germline values: CDR1 WSHSY, CDR2 SAAADI. Trimming took 3 bases from V and 2 from J, leaving 12 bases between them. The CDR3 DNA reads as TGCGCCAGCAGTGACCTAGCCGCCTCCACAGATACGCAGTATTTT. Protein sequence: CASSDLAASTDTQYF.

The genes are TRBV5-1 and TRBJ2-1; the D is unclear. Germline lookup yields CDR1 SGHRS and CDR2 YFSETQ. The CDR3 has 13 amino acids. V lost 2 bases to trimming and J lost 5 bases, with 8 bases between them. The CDR3 reads CASSFNLNNEQFF. In nucleotides, the CDR3 is TGCGCCAGCAGCTTTAACTTAAACAATGAGCAGTTCTTC.

The gene calls are TRBV27 and TRBJ2-2, with 16 nucleotides matching TRBD2. The CDR3 runs to 18 residues. V trimming: 4 bases; J trimming: 2 bases; junction bases outside the gene matches: 4. CDR1 MNHEY and CDR2 SMNVEV come from the germline V gene (reference sequence). The CDR3 here is CASSSGTSGRVNTGELFF. Written as DNA, the CDR3 is TGTGCCAGCAGTTCTGGGACTAGCGGGAGGGTTAACACCGGGGAGCTGTTTTTT.

V and J are TRBV6-1 and TRBJ1-2; no reliable D call. Trimming pared 5 bases from V and 3 bases from J, leaving 10 bases between. Germline assignment: CDR1 MNHNS and CDR2 SASEGT. The CDR3 is 13 amino acids. This CDR3 reads CASSHREYYGYTF. CDR3 DNA sequence: TGTGCCAGCAGTCATAGAGAGTACTATGGCTACACCTTC.

V gene TRBV5-1 combines with J gene TRBJ2-3; 9 bases map to TRBD1. Germline V gives CDR1 SGHRS, CDR2 YFSETQ. V lost 4 bases, J lost 4 bases, and 7 bases stayed unmatched. CDR3 length: 15 residues. The CDR3 loop is CASSGGTGSSDTQYF. CDR3 DNA: TGCGCCAGCAGCGGGGGGACAGGGAGTTCAGATACGCAGTATTTT. Combining the CDR3 with reference TRBV5-1 and TRBJ2-3 gives the whole variable domain KAGVTQTPRYLIKTRGQQVTLSCSPISGHRSVSWYQQTPGQGLQFLFEYFSETQRNKGNFPGRFSGRQFSNSRSEMNVSTLELGDSALYLCASSGGTGSSDTQYFGPGTRLTVL.

This sequence joins TRBV30 and TRBJ1-1, with D possibly TRBD1 on 6 matching bases. Trimming pared 2 bases from V and 5 bases from J, leaving 12 bases between. The CDR3 extends over 13 amino acids. Looked up from germline, CDR1 is GTSNPN and CDR2 is SVGIG (reference sequence). CDR3 amino acids: CAWSRGAVTEAFF. The CDR3 nucleotides read TGTGCCTGGAGTCGGGGGGCGGTGACTGAAGCTTTCTTT. Using reference TRBV30 and TRBJ1-1 for the parts outside the CDR3, the full variable domain is SQTIHQWPATLVQPVGSPLSLECTVEGTSNPNLYWYRQAAGRGLQLLFYSVGIGQISSEVPQNLSASRPQDRQFILSSKKLLLSDSGFYLCAWSRGAVTEAFFGQGTRLTVV.

The rearrangement joins TRBV5-1 to TRBJ2-3, with 9 bases aligning to TRBD1. The CDR3 runs 19 residues. J lost 5 bases, V lost 4 bases, and 20 bases had no gene match. Germline V gene data show CDR1 as SGHRS and CDR2 as YFSETQ. Here the CDR3 DNA reads TGCGCCAGCAGCGGGGGCCTACGGACAGGGGCGGCGTACAGAGATACGCAGTATTTT. It specifies CASSGGLRTGAAYRDTQYF.

This clone has only one observation. The chain employs TRBV19 and TRBJ1-5, with 7 bases fitting TRBD1. Germline assignment: CDR1 LNHDA and CDR2 SQIVND (reference sequence). V lost 5 bases and J lost 4; bases outside the gene matches: 2. This CDR3 comprises 13 residues. The CDR3, as DNA: TGTGCCAGTAGTGGGGGACAGAATCAGCCCCAGCATTTT. This translates into CASSGGQNQPQHF.

The chain recombines TRBV19 with TRBJ2-5; 12 nucleotides match TRBD2. Losses at the gene ends were 3 bases for V and 5 bases for J; bases not matched to a gene: 13. CDR3 length: 18 amino acids. CDR1 and CDR2 from the germline V gene are LNHDA and SQIVND (reference sequence). CDR3 DNA: TGTGCCAGTAGTATGCTAGCGGGAGGGCCCCCGATGCGGGAGACCCAGTACTTC. It specifies CASSMLAGGPPMRETQYF.

V and J are TRBV4-1 and TRBJ1-1, with D possibly TRBD1 on 5 matching bases. Per the germline V gene, CDR1 is MGHRA and CDR2 is YSYEKL. V lost 5 bases, J lost 4 bases, and 11 bases lay in between. The CDR3 length is 13 residues. CDR3 sequence (DNA): TGCGCCAGCAGCGGGGACTCCGGCACTGAAGCTTTCTTT. Amino acids: CASSGDSGTEAFF.

The chain joins TRBV7-9 to TRBJ1-4; 9 nucleotides align to TRBD1. Trimming removed 0 bases from V and 8 bases from J; junction bases left unmatched: 7. The germline gives CDR1 SEHNR, CDR2 FQNEAQ (reference sequence). There are 16 residues in the CDR3. The CDR3, as DNA: TGTGCCAGCAGCTTAGCAAGGGGACAGGGCTGGGAAAAACTGTTTTTT. It translates to CASSLARGQGWEKLFF. Variable domain in full (rest from reference TRBV7-9 and TRBJ1-4): DTGVSQNPRHKITKRGQNVTFRCDPISEHNRLYWYRQTLGQGPEFLTYFQNEAQLEKSRLLSDRFSAERPKGSFSTLEIQRTEQGDSAMYLCASSLARGQGWEKLFFGSGTQLSVL.

The chain uses TRBV30 and TRBJ1-4; 7 positions agree with TRBD1. This CDR3 has 14 residues. Germline trimming cut 3 bases from V and 1 base from J; bases unmatched to any gene: 2. Germline V gene data show CDR1 as GTSNPN and CDR2 as SVGIG (reference sequence). The CDR3 loop is CAWSRTGTNEKLFF. CDR3 DNA: TGTGCCTGGAGCCGGACAGGAACTAATGAAAAACTGTTTTTT.

The gene calls are TRBV28 and TRBJ2-1; 10 bases line up with TRBD2. The CDR3 loop spans 16 amino acids. The V gene's germline CDR1 is MDHEN and CDR2 SYDVKM. Germline trimming cut 5 bases from V and 7 bases from J; bases unmatched to any gene: 11. The CDR3 region is CASSLNLAGVKNEQFF. The CDR3 region has the DNA TGTGCCAGCAGTCTCAACCTAGCGGGAGTTAAAAATGAGCAGTTCTTC.

This clone was picked up a small number of times. V usage is TRBV19 and J usage is TRBJ2-7; 10 nucleotides align to TRBD2. The V gene end was trimmed by 1 base and the J gene end by 0 bases; junction bases not matched to a gene: 0. CDR1 and CDR2 from the germline V gene are LNHDA and SQIVND (reference sequence). There are 15 residues in the CDR3. The CDR3 region has the DNA TGTGCCAGTAGTATAGGACTAGCGGGCTCCTACGAGCAGTACTTC. Translation: CASSIGLAGSYEQYF.

The gene calls are TRBV2 and TRBJ1-2, with D possibly TRBD1 on 6 matching bases. CDR3 length: 14 amino acids. Germline CDR1 is SNHLY and CDR2 is FYNNEI. The CDR3 spells CGIEGDGANYGYTF. CDR3 DNA: TGTGGCATTGAGGGGGACGGAGCTAACTATGGCTACACCTTC.

The sample holds one count of this clone. V gene TRBV11-3 combines with J gene TRBJ2-5, with D possibly matching TRBD1 (6 bases). Germline CDR1 is SGHNT and CDR2 is YENEEA. The CDR3 is 14 residues long. Trimming pared 3 bases from V and 2 bases from J, leaving 10 bases between. The CDR3 nucleotides read TGTGCCAGCAGCTTCATACAGGGACAAGAGACCCAGTACTTC. Translated, it gives CASSFIQGQETQYF.

The chain employs TRBV7-2 and TRBJ2-3; D might be TRBD2 (5 bases). The V end lost 4 bases, the J end lost 6 bases, and 14 bases lay between the germline ends. This CDR3 has 14 residues. Germline-derived CDR1 and CDR2 are SGHTA and FQGNSA. For the CDR3, the DNA is TGTGCCAGCAGCTCTACCAGGTCGGGGGATACGCAGTATTTT. Translated: CASSSTRSGDTQYF.

This clone has only one observation. This chain links TRBV5-8 with TRBJ2-7; 8 bases are shared with TRBD2. The CDR3 sequence is 16 residues long. Germline V gene data show CDR1 as SGHTS and CDR2 as YDEGEE. The trim removed 5 bases at V and 1 base at J, leaving 11 bases unmatched. The CDR3 is CASRRLSLAASYEQYF. In nucleotides, the CDR3 is TGTGCCAGCAGACGCCTCTCACTAGCGGCTTCCTACGAGCAGTACTTC.

The CDR3 reads CASSLGQYYEQYF. CDR3 bases: TGTGCCAGCAGTTTAGGTCAGTACTACGAGCAGTACTTC. The chain carries TRBV27 and TRBJ2-7; D gene ambiguous. V dropped 2 bases and J dropped 3 bases, with 8 bases sitting between them. The CDR3 consists of 13 residues. Germline-derived CDR1 and CDR2 are MNHEY and SMNVEV (reference sequence).

The chain joins TRBV6-5 to TRBJ2-7; the D is unclear. The CDR3 has 12 residues. The germline V and J ends were trimmed by 8 bases and 4 bases, with 12 bases remaining between them. Germline-derived CDR1 and CDR2 are MNHEY and SVGAGI. Here the CDR3 reads CASRSATYEQYF. The CDR3, as DNA: TGTGCCAGCCGTTCGGCGACTTACGAGCAGTACTTC.

The V gene is TRBV5-1, the J gene TRBJ2-7; 13 bases align to TRBD2. Losses at the gene ends were 4 bases for V and 3 bases for J; bases not matched to a gene: 4. This CDR3 has 15 residues. CDR1 SGHRS and CDR2 YFSETQ come from the germline V gene. The CDR3 DNA is TGCGCCAGCAGCCTAGGACTAGCGGGAGACTACGAGCAGTACTTC. Its protein is CASSLGLAGDYEQYF.